Shown below are 3 T cell receptor beta chains from a single sample sequenced in a study of shared clonotypes between healthy human individuals. The method was immunoSEQ multiplex PCR; TCRdb's version includes in-frame clones alone and lacks a portion of them. The table includes around 500,000 clones, 65% to 85% detected once. What was sequenced was PBMCs. The receptors shown here come from a woman between 40 and 50 years old in good health. Some clones in this sample may be carry-over from other donors' samples.

This chain connects TRBV11-2 to TRBJ1-2; D is unclear. CDR1 is SGHAT, CDR2 FQNNGV, per germline. The CDR3 loop spans 11 amino acids. V was pared by 2 bases and J by 8 bases, with 6 bases between. This CDR3 is CASSLRGGYTF. The CDR3 bases are TGTGCCAGCAGCTTAAGAGGCGGCTACACCTTC.

This clone has a single count. With only one base between it and a far larger clone, this is likely a read error. The sample contains more than one DNA sequence encoding this CDR3. The rearrangement uses TRBV6-1 and TRBJ2-6; the D gene is possibly TRBD1 (5 bases). The length of the CDR3 is 13 residues. Germline assignment: CDR1 MNHNS and CDR2 SASEGT. The CDR3, as DNA: TGTGCCAGCATAAGATCTGGGGCCAACGTACTGACTTTC. Translating it yields CASIRSGANVLTF.

Note on this clone: A far bigger clonotype differs at one base, so this is likely a read error. Other nucleotide sequences from this sample produce the same CDR3. The chain employs TRBV7-9 and TRBJ1-1; no definite D call. The V gene lost 1 base and the J gene lost 3 bases, with 15 bases spanning the gap. The CDR3 is 16 amino acids. Germline V CDR1 and CDR2: SEHNR, FQNEAQ (reference sequence). CDR3 bases: TGTGCCAGCAGCTTAGTCGCTCTGGGGAACCACACTGAAGCTTTCTTT. Translated, it gives CASSLVALGNHTEAFF.